This record covers a single TCR beta chain. Its antigen is unidentified. This record comes from a study of T cells after yellow fever vaccination. Study outcomes and limitations: There was a small share of clonotypes that showed up in both the CD4 and CD8 compartments. Post-booster repertoires again held most primary-vaccination clones (about 95% CD4, roughly 88% CD8).

MiXCR was run by TCRdb on the 5' RACE reads, yielding one entry per CDR3 protein. Among about 580,000 distinct CDR3 sequences, around a sixth were seen once, and the ten largest hold roughly 17%. Sample: PBMCs, taken more than 4 days after the first yellow fever vaccination. The clonotype comes from a man aged 18 to 35 who received the YFV17D yellow fever vaccine.

The chain's CDR3 is CASSQRLAGGGDTQYF. CDR3 DNA sequence: TGCGCCAGCAGCCAGAGACTAGCGGGGGGCGGGGATACGCAGTATTTT. This chain links TRBV4-1 with TRBJ2-3; 13 bases map to TRBD2. Trimming removed 3 bases from V and 6 bases from J; junction bases left unmatched: 6. The CDR3 length is 16 residues. In germline, CDR1 is MGHRA, CDR2 YSYEKL.